This TCR beta chain derives from a study of OX40 agonist ivuxolimab in advanced cancers. Study as a whole: Clinicians treated patients with ivuxolimab, an agonistic anti-OX40 (CD134) antibody. Patients were infused with ivuxolimab every 2 weeks at 0.01 to 10 mg/kg.

TCRdb's table, derived via immunoSEQ multiplex PCR, lists solely in-frame clones and lacks some. The data contain some 17,000 clones, 85% to 90% of them singletons. The CDR3 extends over 18 amino acids. Germline V gene data show CDR1 as SGDLS and CDR2 as YYNGEE. The J segment lost 2 bases and the V segment lost 3 bases, leaving 6 bases of the junction unmatched. This sample comprised CD4+ or CD8+ T cells sorted from blood, obtained in a trial of the OX40 agonist ivuxolimab. This TCR derives from an adult with an advanced solid tumor such as melanoma, head and neck, liver or kidney cancer. The chain links TRBV9 to TRBJ2-1; 15 bases are a match to TRBD2. CDR3 protein: CASSAGLAGGPTYNEQFF. The CDR3 nucleotides are TGTGCCAGCAGCGCGGGACTAGCGGGAGGTCCAACCTACAATGAGCAGTTCTTC. The whole variable domain, remainder taken from reference TRBV9 and TRBJ2-1, is DSGVTQTPKHLITATGQRVTLRCSPRSGDLSVYWYQQSLDQGLQFLIQYYNGEERAKGNILERFSAQQFPDLHSELNLSSLELGDSALYFCASSAGLAGGPTYNEQFFGPGTRLTVL.